This TCR beta chain derives from a study of shared clonotypes between healthy human individuals. Whole-study results and caveats: Shared clonotypes: roughly 4.5% naive CD4, about 3.3% naive CD8, roughly 2.2% memory CD4, roughly 0.4% memory CD8.

A word on this clone: Its antigen is unknown.

Germline-derived CDR1 and CDR2 are SGHRS and YFSETQ. V was pared by 4 bases and J by 4 bases, with 15 bases between. The CDR3 contains 14 residues. Sequencing was at deep level. Sequenced by immunoSEQ multiplex PCR; TCRdb stores in-frame clones only, minus some. The sample has around 2,000,000 clones; 85% to 95% are singletons. Sequencing was performed on naive CD4+ T cells sorted from blood. The subset denotes: CD45RA+ positively selected. The clonotype comes from a man aged 18 to 29 in good health. The V gene is TRBV5-1, the J gene TRBJ2-7; D possibly uses TRBD1 or TRBD2 (7 bases each). The CDR3 is CASSLQGTIYEQYF. In nucleotides, the CDR3 is TGCGCCAGCAGCCTACAGGGGACTATTTACGAGCAGTACTTC.